This is a list of T cell receptor beta chains from one sample in a study of patients and donors after allogeneic stem cell transplantation. TCRdb reprocessed the RT-PCR reads with MiXCR, giving one entry per CDR3 protein. Among about 39,000 distinct CDR3 sequences listed, over 25% were seen once. What was sequenced was blood, either unsorted or a sorted T cell fraction (not recorded which). The source is a human donor who was either an allogeneic HSCT recipient or a stem cell or donor lymphocyte infusion donor (not recorded which). It is not recorded whose cells these are; they may come from a transplant donor. Both conserved end residues are part of each CDR3. A D gene is named only where the DNA matches it firmly.

j_gene,len,d_gene,v_gene,CDR3aa
TRBJ2-2,13,NA,TRBV7-2,CASSLNPTGELFF
TRBJ2-5,13,NA,TRBV5-1,CASSLYFQETQYF
TRBJ2-5,15,TRBD1,TRBV25-1,CASSDFRTGKETQYF
TRBJ1-4,16,NA,TRBV5-1,CASSLLGSRTNEKLFF
TRBJ1-6,9,NA,TRBV19,CASSRVIHF
TRBJ2-2,14,NA,TRBV6-2/TRBV6-3,CATSGSGLTGELFF
TRBJ2-7,15,TRBD2,TRBV4-3,CASSLISGLYYEQYF
TRBJ1-5,15,NA,TRBV12-3/TRBV12-4,CASQGGGGRNQPQHF
TRBJ2-7,15,TRBD2,TRBV6-5,CASSHGLAGAYEQYF
TRBJ1-5,15,NA,TRBV20-1,CSASGPQGNNQPQHF
TRBJ1-1,13,NA,TRBV9,CASSPNPTPEAFF
TRBJ2-7,12,NA,TRBV28,CASSTTIYEQYF
TRBJ2-1,14,NA,TRBV4-2,CASSQARDYNEQFF
TRBJ1-2,12,NA,TRBV9,CASSVDTYGYTF